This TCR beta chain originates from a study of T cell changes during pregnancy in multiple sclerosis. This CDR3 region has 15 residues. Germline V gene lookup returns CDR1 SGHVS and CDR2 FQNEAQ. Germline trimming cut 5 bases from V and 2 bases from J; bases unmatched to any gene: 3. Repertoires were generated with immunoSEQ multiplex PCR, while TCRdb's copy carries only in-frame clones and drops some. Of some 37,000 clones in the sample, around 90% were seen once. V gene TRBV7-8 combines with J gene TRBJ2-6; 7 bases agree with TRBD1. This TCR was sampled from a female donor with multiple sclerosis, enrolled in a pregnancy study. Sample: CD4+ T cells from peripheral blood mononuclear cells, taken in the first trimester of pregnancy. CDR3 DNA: TGTGCCAGCAGCCCAACAGGGGCTGGGGCCAACGTCCTGACTTTC. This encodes CASSPTGAGANVLTF.